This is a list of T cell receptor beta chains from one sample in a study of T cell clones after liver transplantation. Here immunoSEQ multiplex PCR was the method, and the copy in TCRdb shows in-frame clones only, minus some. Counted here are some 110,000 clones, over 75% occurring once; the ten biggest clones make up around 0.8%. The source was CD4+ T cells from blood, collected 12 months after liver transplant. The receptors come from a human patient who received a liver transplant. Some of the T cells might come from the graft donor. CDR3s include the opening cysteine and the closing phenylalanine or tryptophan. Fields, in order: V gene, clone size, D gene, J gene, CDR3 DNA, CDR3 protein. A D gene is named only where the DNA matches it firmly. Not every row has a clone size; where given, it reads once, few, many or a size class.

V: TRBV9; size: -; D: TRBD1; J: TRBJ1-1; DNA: TGTGCCAGCAGCTACGGGACAGCCACAAACACTGAAGCTTTCTTT; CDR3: CASSYGTATNTEAFF
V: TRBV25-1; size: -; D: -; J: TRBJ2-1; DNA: TGTGCCAGCAGGGGGTATAATGAGCAGTTCTTC; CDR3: CASRGYNEQFF
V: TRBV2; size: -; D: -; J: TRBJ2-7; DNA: TGTGCCAGCAGTGGGAGCCTCCAGAACGAGCAGTACTTC; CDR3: CASSGSLQNEQYF
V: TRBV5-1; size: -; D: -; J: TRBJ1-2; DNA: TGCGCCAGCAGCTTGGGAACAGCTAACTATGGCTACACCTTC; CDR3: CASSLGTANYGYTF
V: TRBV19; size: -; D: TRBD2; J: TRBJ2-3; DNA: TGTGCCAGTAGTATAAAGGGCGCGGGAGGGGGTGATACGCAGTATTTT; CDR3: CASSIKGAGGGDTQYF
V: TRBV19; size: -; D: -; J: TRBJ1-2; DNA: TGTGCCAGTAGTATAGAATTACGGCGGGCGAATGGCTACACCTTC; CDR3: CASSIELRRANGYTF
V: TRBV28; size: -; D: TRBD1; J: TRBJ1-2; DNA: TGTGCCAGCAGTGTGGACAGGGCCTATGGCTACACCTTC; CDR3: CASSVDRAYGYTF
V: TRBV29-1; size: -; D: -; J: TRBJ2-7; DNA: TGCAGCGTTGGGAAGGGTCTACACGAGCAGTACTTC; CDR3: CSVGKGLHEQYF
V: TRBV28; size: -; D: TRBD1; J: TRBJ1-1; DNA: TGTGCCAGCAGTCCCACAGGGGGCGCAGAAGCTTTCTTT; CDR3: CASSPTGGAEAFF
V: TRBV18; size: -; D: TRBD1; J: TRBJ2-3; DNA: TGTGCCAGCTCACCCCTCCCCACCGGACAGGGGACAGATACGCAGTATTTT; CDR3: CASSPLPTGQGTDTQYF
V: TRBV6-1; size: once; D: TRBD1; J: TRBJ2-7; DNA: TGTGCCTGCCGGGGACAGAGCCCCTACGAGCAGTACTTC; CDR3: CACRGQSPYEQYF
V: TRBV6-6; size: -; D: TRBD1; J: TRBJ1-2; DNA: TGTGCCAGCAGTTACTCGGGACAGGGAGGTGATGGCTACACCTTC; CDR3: CASSYSGQGGDGYTF
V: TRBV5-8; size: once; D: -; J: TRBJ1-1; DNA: TGTGCCAGCAGCTTGGACGGAGACACTGAAGCTTTCTTT; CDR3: CASSLDGDTEAFF
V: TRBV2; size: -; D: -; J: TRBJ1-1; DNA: TGTGCCAGCAGTGGGCTGGGGGGCACTGAAGCTTTCTTT; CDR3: CASSGLGGTEAFF
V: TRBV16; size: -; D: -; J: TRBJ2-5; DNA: TGTGCCAGCAGCCCTCCCCAAGGAAGCAGGGAGACCCAGTACTTC; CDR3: CASSPPQGSRETQYF
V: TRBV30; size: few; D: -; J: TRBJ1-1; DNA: TGTGCCCGAGAACAGGGGAACACTGAAGCTTTCTTT; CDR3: CAREQGNTEAFF
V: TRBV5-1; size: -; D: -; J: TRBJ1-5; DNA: TGTGCCAGCAGCTTGTGGGGGCGAAACAATCAGCCCCAGCATTTT; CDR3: CASSLWGRNNQPQHF
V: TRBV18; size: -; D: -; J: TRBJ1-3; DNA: TGTGCCAGCTCACCCTCCGGGGCAGCCTCTGGAAACACCATATATTTT; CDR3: CASSPSGAASGNTIYF